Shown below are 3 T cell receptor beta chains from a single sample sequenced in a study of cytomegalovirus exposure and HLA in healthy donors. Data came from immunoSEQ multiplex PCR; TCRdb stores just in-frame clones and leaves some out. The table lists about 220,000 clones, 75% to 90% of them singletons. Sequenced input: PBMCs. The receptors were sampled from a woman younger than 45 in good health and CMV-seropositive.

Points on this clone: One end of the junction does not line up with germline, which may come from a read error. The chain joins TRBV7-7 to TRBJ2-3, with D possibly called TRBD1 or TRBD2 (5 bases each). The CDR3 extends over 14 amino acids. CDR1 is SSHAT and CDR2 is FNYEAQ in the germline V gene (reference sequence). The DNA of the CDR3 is TGTGCTAGCAGCCGAGGGGTTCACACAGATACGCAGTATTTT. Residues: CASSRGVHTDTQYF.

The CDR3 nucleotides are TGTGCCAGCAGCCCGAAATCAAATCAGGGTCCCGCCAACTATGGCTACACCTTC. Protein product: CASSPKSNQGPANYGYTF. The chain combines TRBV7-3 with TRBJ1-2; D might be TRBD1 (5 bases). Trimming shortened V by 5 bases and J by 2 bases, and 24 bases separated the two germline ends. Germline V CDR1 and CDR2: SGHTA, FQGTGA. This CDR3 is built from 18 residues.

Here the CDR3 DNA reads TGTGCCAGCAGTTACTCATATGGCGGGCTTGGGGAGACCCAGTACTTC. As protein: CASSYSYGGLGETQYF. The chain combines TRBV6-5 with TRBJ2-5; tentatively, D is TRBD2 (5 bases). The germline V gene has CDR1 MNHEY and CDR2 SVGAGI. The V end lost 0 bases, the J end lost 5 bases, and 16 bases lay between the germline ends. The CDR3 loop spans 16 amino acids.